One sample yielded the 8 T cell receptor beta chains listed below, sequenced in a study of molecular identifiers for immune sequencing clone quantification. TCRdb recomputed calls from the PCR reads with MiXCR, one row per CDR3 protein. The table lists about 320,000 distinct CDR3 sequences, 24% of them singletons. Sequences were obtained from naive CD8+ T cells from blood, with Jurkat cell RNA spiked in. The subset was: FACS-sorted CD8+CD4-CCR7+CD45RA+ naive T cells. The source is a human donor in good health. Some libraries in this study had Jurkat cell RNA spiked in.

This chain links TRBV7-8 with TRBJ2-5, with 7 bases identical to TRBD1. Unmatched junction bases numbered 4, after V lost 5 bases and J lost 1 base. The germline CDR1 and CDR2 sequences are SGHVS and FQNEAQ. CDR3 length equals 14 residues. CDR3 in DNA: TGTGCCAGCAGCCAACAGGGGCCCCAAGAGACCCAGTACTTC. It codes for CASSQQGPQETQYF. The entire variable domain, with the rest obtained from reference TRBV7-8 and TRBJ2-5, is as follows: GAGVSQSPRYKVAKRGQDVALRCDPISGHVSLFWYQQALGQGPEFLTYFQNEAQLDKSGLPSDRFFAERPEGSVSTLKIQRTQQEDSAVYLCASSQQGPQETQYFGPGTRLLVL.

Concerning this clonotype itself: This may come from a read error, since a much larger clone is one base off. The CDR3 DNA sequence: TGCAGTGCTTCTATCCGGGACAGAGAAAGTCTCACAGATACGCAGTATTTT. Translation: CSASIRDRESLTDTQYF. V is TRBV20-1 and J is TRBJ2-3; the match to TRBD1 covers 7 bases. With 5 bases clipped from V and 2 bases from J, the junction kept 16 bases outside the gene matches. CDR1 is DFQATT and CDR2 is SNEGSKA in the germline V gene (reference sequence). CDR3 length: 17 amino acids.

This clonotype was counted between two and nine times. The chain recombines TRBV4-3 with TRBJ2-1; D remains unclear. V lost 0 bases and J 7 bases, leaving 13 bases between the germline ends. In germline, CDR1 is LGHNA, CDR2 YSLEER. The CDR3 spans 15 residues. The CDR3 loop is CASSQDWASSNEQFF. Here the CDR3 DNA reads TGCGCCAGCAGCCAAGATTGGGCTAGTTCTAATGAGCAGTTCTTC.

This chain connects TRBV19 to TRBJ2-1, with D tentatively TRBD1 or TRBD2 (5 bases each). Trimming took off 9 bases at V and 7 bases at J, with 22 bases between the two ends. CDR1 and CDR2 (germline): LNHDA, SQIVND (reference sequence). The length of the CDR3 is 15 residues. CDR3 in amino acids: CASSWGSNAGNEQFF. In DNA, the CDR3 is TGTGCCAGCTCATGGGGGAGTAATGCTGGGAATGAGCAGTTCTTC.

The rearrangement joins TRBV11-2 to TRBJ1-5; TRBD1 is a possible D gene (6 bases). The germline V and J ends were trimmed by 4 bases and 6 bases, with 10 bases remaining between them. This CDR3 spans 13 amino acids. Germline V CDR1 and CDR2: SGHAT, FQNNGV. The CDR3 DNA sequence: TGTGCCAGCAGCTGGGACATAACTCAGCCCCAGCATTTT. Translation gives CASSWDITQPQHF.

A few counts support this clonotype. The chain joins TRBV11-2 to TRBJ2-5; 9 positions agree with TRBD2. The CDR3 has 16 amino acids. Germline V gives CDR1 SGHAT, CDR2 FQNNGV. The J segment lost 1 base and the V segment lost 3 bases, leaving 6 bases of the junction unmatched. CDR3 bases: TGTGCCAGCAGCTTTGAACTAGCGGGTTTCCAAGAGACCCAGTACTTC. Protein: CASSFELAGFQETQYF. The complete variable domain, with remaining parts taken from reference TRBV11-2 and TRBJ2-5, reads EAGVAQSPRYKIIEKRQSVAFWCNPISGHATLYWYQQILGQGPKLLIQFQNNGVVDDSQLPKDRFSAERLKGVDSTLKIQPAKLEDSAVYLCASSFELAGFQETQYFGPGTRLLVL.

This clonotype was found a few times. The gene calls are TRBV21-1 and TRBJ2-6; TRBD1 reflects the table's D call only, with no check against the DNA. TRBV21-1 represents a pseudogene. This CDR3 has 19 amino acids. CDR3 region: CASSNVPGTGPSGANVLTF. Written as DNA, the CDR3 is TGTGCCAGCAGCAACGTACCGGGGACAGGGCCCTCTGGGGCCAACGTCCTGACTTTC.

J is TRBJ2-7 and V is TRBV7-9, with a weak D call TRBD1 (5 bases). The CDR3 runs 11 residues. V was shortened by 7 bases and J by 4 bases, with 8 bases between the two germline ends. The germline V gene encodes CDR1 SEHNR and CDR2 FQNEAQ (reference sequence). The CDR3 protein is CASTDSYEQYF. As DNA, the CDR3 is TGTGCCAGCACCGACAGTTACGAGCAGTACTTC.